A single TCR beta chain is shown here with its context. Its antigen is currently unknown. This specimen belongs to a study of cytomegalovirus exposure and HLA in healthy donors. At the level of the study: Unique TCR beta sequences numbering approximately 120 million came from approximately 180 million T cells in an earlier analysis.

Use of 60 Vbeta and 13 Jbeta primers characterized the PCR. Sequencing was performed with immunoSEQ multiplex PCR; in TCRdb, only in-frame clones are kept and a portion is missing. The table has 200,000 to 250,000 clones, 82% seen once. Study results and limitations: Per published reports, the classifier diagnosed cytomegalovirus status with high specificity and sensitivity. The study assumed roughly uniform donor sequencing depth for presence/absence analyses. Solely CMV serostatus was available to characterize immune exposure.

This CDR3 contains 15 residues. CDR1 and CDR2 from the germline V gene are MGHRA and YSYEKL. Trimming stripped 3 bases from V and 5 bases from J, with 14 bases between. Sequencing was carried out using PBMCs. The clonotype originates from a woman between 40 and 55 years old in good health and CMV-seropositive. This sequence joins TRBV4-1 and TRBJ1-5, with D possibly matching TRBD1 (6 bases). The CDR3 spells CASSHLQGFDQPQHF. CDR3 nucleotide sequence: TGCGCCAGCAGCCATTTGCAGGGGTTCGATCAGCCCCAGCATTTT.